This entry lists 7 T cell receptor beta chains sequenced from one sample in a study of shared T cell receptors in the human thymus. The data were produced by immunoSEQ multiplex PCR, yet TCRdb's version contains in-frame clones alone and is incomplete. The table has 500,000 to 850,000 clones, 87% seen once. This same sample was also taken into another study, of human thymus T cells.

The sequencing sample was made of thymocytes. The receptors here all came from a boy younger than two with a congenital heart defect.

This sequence joins TRBV21-1 and TRBJ2-5; no DNA check was done on the table's D call, TRBD1. TRBV21-1 is assigned pseudogene status. This CDR3 has 13 residues. The CDR3 loop reads CASSNPGSETQYF. The CDR3, as DNA: TGTGCCAGCAGCAACCCAGGGTCAGAGACCCAGTACTTC.

The J gene is TRBJ1-1, the V gene TRBV6-1; D is possibly TRBD1 (5 bases). The CDR3 has 12 residues. Trimming stripped 1 base from V and 6 bases from J, with 6 bases between. Germline V gene lookup returns CDR1 MNHNS and CDR2 SASEGT. CDR3 residues: CASSEGGPEAFF. The CDR3 bases are TGTGCCAGCAGTGAAGGGGGCCCTGAAGCTTTCTTT.

This sequence joins TRBV29-1 and TRBJ1-1; 8 nucleotides align to TRBD1. Germline CDR1 SQVTM, CDR2 ANQGSEA. The CDR3 totals 16 residues. V lost 4 bases, J lost 7 bases, and 17 bases stayed unmatched. The CDR3 DNA is TGCAGCGTTGTCATACTTGGACAGGGTTTGACCGTTGAAGCTTTCTTT. This sequence encodes CSVVILGQGLTVEAFF.

The chain joins TRBV5-1 to TRBJ2-7; 7 bases map to TRBD1. Germline V gene sequence: CDR1 SGHRS, CDR2 YFSETQ. This CDR3 is 15 amino acids long. J was trimmed by 0 bases and V by 2 bases; bases with no gene match: 5. The CDR3 DNA reads as TGCGCCAGCAGCTTTACACAGGGGACCTCCTACGAGCAGTACTTC. Its protein is CASSFTQGTSYEQYF. The entire variable domain, with the rest obtained from reference TRBV5-1 and TRBJ2-7, is as follows: KAGVTQTPRYLIKTRGQQVTLSCSPISGHRSVSWYQQTPGQGLQFLFEYFSETQRNKGNFPGRFSGRQFSNSRSEMNVSTLELGDSALYLCASSFTQGTSYEQYFGPGTRLTVT.

V usage is TRBV7-7 and J usage is TRBJ2-2, with D maybe TRBD2 (5 bases). The CDR3 has 18 residues. Trimming stripped 6 bases from V and 4 bases from J, with 24 bases between. Germline CDR1 SSHAT, CDR2 FNYEAQ (reference sequence). CDR3 nucleotides: TGTGCCAGCAGTCTGGGAGTTGGGAACTCATCCTCCACCGGGGAGCTGTTTTTT. Its protein is CASSLGVGNSSSTGELFF.

The chain joins TRBV5-6 to TRBJ1-3, with 7 bases matching TRBD1. The V gene's germline CDR1 is SGHDT and CDR2 YYEEEE. Unmatched junction bases numbered 9, after V lost 1 base and J lost 8 bases. The length of the CDR3 is 15 residues. CDR3 sequence reads: CASSLRTGSVDTIYF. The CDR3 DNA reads as TGTGCCAGCAGCTTGAGGACAGGCAGCGTTGACACCATATATTTT.

The chain joins TRBV19 to TRBJ2-7; 9 nucleotides align to TRBD2. V gave up 4 bases and J gave up 2 bases; unmatched junction bases: 21. Germline V gene data show CDR1 as LNHDA and CDR2 as SQIVND (reference sequence). There are 20 residues in the CDR3. Here the CDR3 DNA reads TGTGCCAGTAGTAAACCCCGGGGCAGGCAGAATGCTAGCGGGACCTACGAGCAGTACTTC. This sequence encodes CASSKPRGRQNASGTYEQYF.